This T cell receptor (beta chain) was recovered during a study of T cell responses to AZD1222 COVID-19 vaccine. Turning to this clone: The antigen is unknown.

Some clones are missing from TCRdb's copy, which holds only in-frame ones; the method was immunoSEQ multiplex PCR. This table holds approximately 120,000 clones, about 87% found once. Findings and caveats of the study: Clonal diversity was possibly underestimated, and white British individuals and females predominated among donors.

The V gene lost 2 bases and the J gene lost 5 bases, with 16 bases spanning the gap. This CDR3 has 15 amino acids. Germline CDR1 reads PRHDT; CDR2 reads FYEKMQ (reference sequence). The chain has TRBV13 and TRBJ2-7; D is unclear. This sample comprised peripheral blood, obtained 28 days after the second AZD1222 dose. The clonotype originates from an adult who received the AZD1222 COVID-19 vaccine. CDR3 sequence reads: CASSLLRSNDDEQYF. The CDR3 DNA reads TGTGCCAGCAGCTTACTTCGGTCAAACGACGACGAGCAGTACTTC.